Each of the 20 T cell receptor beta chains below was sequenced from the same sample in a study of blood T cell repertoires in COVID-19. Profiling relied on immunoSEQ multiplex PCR, and the TCRdb table lists in-frame clones only, not all of them. The data contain under 200,000 clones, roughly nine tenths of them singletons. The source material was peripheral blood. These receptors came from a man aged 55 to 70 with acute or convalescent COVID-19.

On this clone: The sample has other DNA sequences that encode this CDR3 too. The chain has TRBV6-4 and TRBJ1-1; D is possibly TRBD1 (6 bases). This CDR3 contains 13 residues. V lost 4 bases, J lost 5 bases, and 11 bases lay in between. CDR1 and CDR2 from the germline V gene are MRHNA and SNTAGT. CDR3 DNA: TGTGCCAGCAGTGTCGATACAGGGACTGAAGCTTTCTTT. Its translation: CASSVDTGTEAFF.

The J gene is TRBJ1-2, the V gene TRBV19; 12 bases are shared with TRBD1. The CDR3 has 18 residues. Germline assignment: CDR1 LNHDA and CDR2 SQIVND (reference sequence). Trimming took 3 bases from V and 2 from J; bases not matched to a gene: 10. CDR3 DNA sequence: TGTGCCAGTAGTATCGAAAGGGGACAGGGGGCTCCCAACTATGGCTACACCTTC. It yields the protein CASSIERGQGAPNYGYTF. Full variable domain (rest looked up from reference TRBV19 and TRBJ1-2): DGGITQSPKYLFRKEGQNVTLSCEQNLNHDAMYWYRQDPGQGLRLIYYSQIVNDFQKGDIAEGYSVSREKKESFPLTVTSAQKNPTAFYLCASSIERGQGAPNYGYTFGSGTRLTVV.

J is TRBJ2-5 and V is TRBV3-1 (or the pseudogene TRBV3-2); unclear D gene. The germline CDR1 and CDR2 sequences are LGHDT and YNNKEL (reference sequence). CDR3 length: 13 amino acids. V lost 2 bases, J lost 7 bases, and 11 bases lay in between. The chain's CDR3 is CASSQLESGTQYF. DNA of the CDR3: TGTGCCAGCAGCCAACTAGAGAGTGGGACCCAGTACTTC.

This chain connects TRBV28 to TRBJ2-7; 8 bases fit TRBD1. V dropped 4 bases and J dropped 7; count of bases not matched to a gene: 12. This CDR3 comprises 15 residues. Germline CDR1 reads MDHEN; CDR2 reads SYDVKM. The CDR3 nucleotides are TGTGCCAGCAGTTCGTCCGGGACAGGCCGAGGGGAGCAGTACTTC. Protein: CASSSSGTGRGEQYF.

The chain employs TRBV6-5 and TRBJ1-1; D may be TRBD1 (5 bases). V dropped 7 bases and J dropped 5 bases, with 14 bases sitting between them. The CDR3 is made up of 13 amino acids. Germline V gene lookup returns CDR1 MNHEY and CDR2 SVGAGI. CDR3 nucleotides: TGTGCCAGCATACTGGGGGGAGGAACTGAAGCTTTCTTT. This encodes CASILGGGTEAFF.

This clone was detected once. The chain joins TRBV7-9 to TRBJ2-7; tentatively, D is TRBD2 (5 bases). Trimming took off 1 base at V and 7 bases at J, with 11 bases between the two ends. The V gene's germline CDR1 is SEHNR and CDR2 FQNEAQ (reference sequence). The CDR3 loop spans 13 amino acids. As DNA, the CDR3 is TGTGCCAGCAGCTTAGAGCTAGCCGGGGAGCAGTACTTC. Translation gives CASSLELAGEQYF.

The CDR3 DNA reads as TGTGCCAGTAGTGACGGTGGACTAGGAGAGACCCAGTACTTC. It specifies CASSDGGLGETQYF. The gene calls are TRBV19 and TRBJ2-5; TRBD2 agrees at 7 bases. Germline values: CDR1 LNHDA, CDR2 SQIVND (reference sequence). The CDR3 extends over 14 amino acids. V lost 5 bases to trimming and J lost 4 bases; unmatched junction nucleotides: 7.

The chain combines TRBV3-1 (or the pseudogene TRBV3-2) with TRBJ1-1; D might be TRBD1 (6 bases). Trimming took off 4 bases at V and 0 bases at J, with 12 bases between the two ends. The germline CDR1 and CDR2 sequences are LGHDT and YNNKEL (reference sequence). The CDR3 is 15 amino acids. The CDR3 here is CASSPFRGLNTEAFF. The CDR3 DNA follows: TGTGCCAGCAGCCCTTTCAGGGGTTTGAACACTGAAGCTTTCTTT.

This sequence joins TRBV7-3 and TRBJ1-1, with 7 positions matching TRBD1. The V and J ends lost 5 bases and 7 bases, in that order; junction bases with no gene match: 4. Germline V gene lookup returns CDR1 SGHTA and CDR2 FQGTGA. The CDR3 totals 12 residues. CDR3 residues: CASSTTGSEAFF. CDR3 bases: TGTGCCAGCAGCACGACAGGGAGTGAAGCTTTCTTT.

V gene TRBV7-2 combines with J gene TRBJ1-3, with D possibly matching TRBD1 (5 bases). The length of the CDR3 is 15 residues. The germline V gene has CDR1 SGHTA and CDR2 FQGNSA. V lost 5 bases and J 0 bases, leaving 11 bases between the germline ends. This CDR3 is CASSPDTSSGNTIYF. The CDR3 region has the DNA TGTGCCAGCAGCCCGGACACGAGCTCTGGAAACACCATATATTTT.

The genes are TRBV5-6 and TRBJ1-4, with D perhaps matching TRBD1 (5 bases). Germline CDR1 and CDR2: SGHDT and YYEEEE. V shed 3 bases and J shed 8 bases, with 17 bases lying between them. The CDR3 runs to 15 residues. CDR3 protein: CASSWAEGIREKLFF. The CDR3 coding sequence is TGTGCCAGCAGCTGGGCGGAGGGGATCCGGGAAAAACTGTTTTTT.

The V gene is TRBV6-5, the J gene TRBJ1-1; maybe TRBD1 (5 bases). Trimming removed 0 bases at V and 4 bases at J, with 9 bases between. Germline V gives CDR1 MNHEY, CDR2 SVGAGI. CDR3 length equals 14 residues. CDR3 DNA sequence: TGTGCCAGCAGTTACTCTTTCAGGGTCACTGAAGCTTTCTTT. Residues: CASSYSFRVTEAFF.

This clone was observed once. The V and J genes are TRBV11-3 and TRBJ2-2, with TRBD1 matching 7 bases. J gave up 6 bases and V 1 base, and 5 bases lay outside the gene matches. The length of the CDR3 is 15 residues. Germline loops: CDR1 SGHNT, CDR2 YENEEA. This CDR3 is CASSLGQGFSGELFF. CDR3 coding DNA: TGTGCCAGCAGCTTAGGACAGGGTTTCTCCGGGGAGCTGTTTTTT.

The chain couples TRBV6-5 to TRBJ1-1, with a weak D call TRBD1 (5 bases). This CDR3 is built from 13 residues. With 7 bases removed from V and 1 base from J, the gap between germline ends came to 10 bases. The germline CDR1 and CDR2 sequences are MNHEY and SVGAGI. The CDR3 sequence: CASTGGANTEAFF. CDR3 sequence (DNA): TGTGCCAGCACAGGAGGGGCGAACACTGAAGCTTTCTTT.

The chain joins TRBV6-5 to TRBJ1-2; D not resolved. The V gene lost 4 bases and the J gene lost 8 bases, with 14 bases spanning the gap. Germline V CDR1 and CDR2: MNHEY, SVGAGI. The length of the CDR3 is 13 residues. CDR3 in DNA: TGTGCCAGCAGTTCTACTCCCTCCGGGGGCTACACCTTC. It codes for CASSSTPSGGYTF.

The sample holds a few counts of this clone. The chain combines TRBV30 with TRBJ1-6; D uncertain. The CDR3 is 13 residues long. The germline gives CDR1 GTSNPN, CDR2 SVGIG (reference sequence). The ends were cut back, 3 bases at V and 5 bases at J, with 8 bases in the middle. CDR3 region: CAWRRKHNSPLHF. The DNA of the CDR3 is TGTGCCTGGAGGCGGAAGCATAATTCACCCCTCCACTTT.

The rearrangement joins TRBV7-9 to TRBJ2-3; TRBD1 is a possible D gene (6 bases). V dropped 2 bases and J dropped 6 bases, with 15 bases sitting between them. The germline V gene has CDR1 SEHNR and CDR2 FQNEAQ (reference sequence). The CDR3 covers 15 residues. The chain's CDR3 is CASSLRQGLRDTQYF. The CDR3 DNA reads TGTGCCAGCAGCTTACGGCAGGGGCTCCGGGATACGCAGTATTTT. Looking up the rest from reference TRBV7-9 and TRBJ2-3 gives the full variable domain: DTGVSQNPRHKITKRGQNVTFRCDPISEHNRLYWYRQTLGQGPEFLTYFQNEAQLEKSRLLSDRFSAERPKGSFSTLEIQRTEQGDSAMYLCASSLRQGLRDTQYFGPGTRLTVL.

This chain links TRBV11-2 with TRBJ2-7; no definite D call. V gave up 0 bases and J gave up 1 base, with 10 bases separating them. Germline V CDR1 and CDR2: SGHAT, FQNNGV. The CDR3 sequence is 15 residues long. DNA for the CDR3: TGTGCCAGCAGCTTAGAGTTTGCAGGATCCTACGAGCAGTACGTC. Translating gives CASSLEFAGSYEQYV.

This rearrangement joins TRBV4-1 to TRBJ1-1, with D maybe TRBD1 (6 bases). Trimming stripped 4 bases from V and 0 bases from J, with 15 bases between. From germline, CDR1 is MGHRA and CDR2 YSYEKL. CDR3 length: 16 amino acids. The CDR3 sequence is CASSLHAGQLNTEAFF. The CDR3 DNA is TGCGCCAGCAGCCTCCATGCAGGACAGCTGAACACTGAAGCTTTCTTT.

The sample holds one count of this clone. The chain has TRBV5-1 and TRBJ1-5, with D possibly matching TRBD1 (5 bases). The CDR3 has 14 amino acids. V lost 8 bases, J lost 0 bases, and 12 bases lay in between. Germline values: CDR1 SGHRS, CDR2 YFSETQ. For the CDR3, the DNA is TGCGCCAGTTCCTACAGGATTAGCAATCAGCCCCAGCATTTT. It translates to CASSYRISNQPQHF.